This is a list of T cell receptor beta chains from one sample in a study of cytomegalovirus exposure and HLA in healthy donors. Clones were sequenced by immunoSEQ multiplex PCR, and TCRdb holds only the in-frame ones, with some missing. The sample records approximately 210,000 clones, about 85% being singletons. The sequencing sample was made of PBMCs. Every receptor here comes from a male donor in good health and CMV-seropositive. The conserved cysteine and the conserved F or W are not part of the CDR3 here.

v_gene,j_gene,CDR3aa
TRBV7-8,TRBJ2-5,ASSLAGRHQETQY
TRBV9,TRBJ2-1,ASRDTSYNEQF
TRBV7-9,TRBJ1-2,ASSLPSGTGDGYT
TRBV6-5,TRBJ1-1,ASSYPRGTEAF
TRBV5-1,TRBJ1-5,ASSLGQGRGNQPQH
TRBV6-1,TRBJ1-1,ASSDPGGLTEAF
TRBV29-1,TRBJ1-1,SVYGVGGDEAF
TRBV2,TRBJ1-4,ASAPLRNEKLF
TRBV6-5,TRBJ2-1,ASKVAGEVEQF
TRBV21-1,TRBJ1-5,ASSTTTWGGRINQPQH
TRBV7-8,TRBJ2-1,ASSLVKGDRGRSEQF
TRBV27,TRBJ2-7,ASSFLQGGYEQY
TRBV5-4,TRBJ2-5,ASSLRQKQETQY
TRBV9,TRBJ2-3,ASSGQGADTQY
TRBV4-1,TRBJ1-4,ASSQRDSPNMF
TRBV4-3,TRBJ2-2,ASSQLTGPNTGELF
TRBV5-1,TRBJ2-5,ASSLAGETQY
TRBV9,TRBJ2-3,ASSVATKPGSGGGTDTQY
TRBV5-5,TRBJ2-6,ASSRDSGHLSGANVLT
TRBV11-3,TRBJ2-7,ASSFASGNYEQY